The 5 T cell receptor beta chains presented below share a single source sample, sequenced in a study of blood T cell repertoires in COVID-19 (dated by TCRdb to the early 2020s). Library preparation used the immunoSEQ multiplex PCR assay. In TCRdb, the immuneACCESS table is reduced to in-frame sequences with V and J assigned. These tables do not hold every clone; where another copy was compared, an unresolved V gene accounts for under half, and the others remain unexplained. The sample includes under 350,000 clones, with approximately 86% observed a single time. The ten largest clones represent about 4.2% of the sample. The specimen was PBMCs or T cells enriched from blood (not recorded which). The origin of the receptors is a woman between 40 and 55 years old with acute COVID-19.

The chain couples TRBV18 to TRBJ1-3; D is unresolved. This CDR3 has 16 residues. Germline V gene data show CDR1 as KGHSH and CDR2 as LQKENI. Between the trimmed V and J ends, which lost 2 bases and 0 bases, there was a span of 11 bases. This chain's CDR3 is CASSPGAHSSGNTIYF. CDR3 coding DNA: TGTGCCAGCTCACCAGGTGCCCATAGCTCTGGAAACACCATATATTTT. Supplemented by reference TRBV18 and TRBJ1-3, the full variable domain reads NAGVMQNPRHLVRRRGQEARLRCSPMKGHSHVYWYRQLPEEGLKFMVYLQKENIIDESGMPKERFSAEFPKEGPSILRIQQVVRGDSAAYFCASSPGAHSSGNTIYFGEGSWLTVV.

The chain is built from TRBV29-1 and TRBJ1-5; a weak D match, TRBD1 (6 bases). The length of the CDR3 is 14 residues. CDR1 is SQVTM, CDR2 ANQGSEA, per germline. Trimming took off 7 bases at V and 0 bases at J, with 13 bases between the two ends. The CDR3 is CSAATGSSNQPQHF. Written as DNA, the CDR3 is TGCAGCGCCGCGACAGGCAGTAGCAATCAGCCCCAGCATTTT.

CDR3 loop: CASSSRVFAGYTF. DNA for the CDR3: TGTGCCAGTAGTTCCAGGGTCTTCGCTGGCTACACCTTC. The chain joins TRBV19 to TRBJ1-2, with D perhaps TRBD1 (5 bases). This CDR3 is 13 amino acids long. The germline V gene encodes CDR1 LNHDA and CDR2 SQIVND (reference sequence). V was clipped by 5 bases and J by 7 bases, with 14 bases between them. Full variable domain (outside the CDR3, taken from reference TRBV19 and TRBJ1-2): DGGITQSPKYLFRKEGQNVTLSCEQNLNHDAMYWYRQDPGQGLRLIYYSQIVNDFQKGDIAEGYSVSREKKESFPLTVTSAQKNPTAFYLCASSSRVFAGYTFGSGTRLTVV.

The chain is built from TRBV10-3 and TRBJ2-5, with D possibly being TRBD1 (6 bases). The CDR3 is 16 residues long. Germline CDR1 is ENHRY and CDR2 is SYGVKD. The ends were cut back, 0 bases at V and 1 base at J, with 12 bases in the middle. The CDR3 coding sequence is TGTGCCATCAGTGAGTCGAACAGGGCCGTCCAAGAGACCCAGTACTTC. This sequence encodes CAISESNRAVQETQYF.

This chain links TRBV5-1 with TRBJ1-1, with D possibly being TRBD1 (5 bases). CDR1 and CDR2 from the germline V gene are SGHRS and YFSETQ. This CDR3 is 15 amino acids long. Trimming left V 0 bases short and J 2 bases short, with 11 bases between. The DNA of the CDR3 is TGCGCCAGCAGCTTGGTTGCAGGGTCAAACACTGAAGCTTTCTTT. The encoded protein is CASSLVAGSNTEAFF.